A selection of T cell receptor beta chains follows, all from one sample in a study of cytomegalovirus exposure and HLA in healthy donors. TCRdb's copy holds only in-frame clones and misses some; the assay was immunoSEQ multiplex PCR. Here the sample spans about 60,000 clones, just over 90% being singletons. Sequences were obtained from PBMCs. Receptor source: a young woman in good health and CMV-seronegative. CDR3s include the opening cysteine and the closing phenylalanine or tryptophan. A D gene is named only where the DNA matches it firmly. Clone size, where shown, is once, few, many, or a class for clones that have expanded.

TRBJ2-7	TRBD1	.	TRBV25-1	TGTGCCAGCAGTGTACCCTCGGGACAGGGATCCTACGAGCAGTACTTC	CASSVPSGQGSYEQYF
TRBJ1-2	.	.	TRBV27	TGTGCCAGCAGACAGAAGGGGGTCGGTAACTATGGCTACACCTTC	CASRQKGVGNYGYTF
TRBJ2-1	TRBD2	.	TRBV7-2	TGTGCCAGCAGCTTAATCCTAGCGGGGGTCAATGAGCAGTTCTTC	CASSLILAGVNEQFF
TRBJ2-1	.	.	TRBV18	TGTGCCAGCTCACCAAGGAACGGGTTTACCTATATAAACAATGAGCAGTTCTTC	CASSPRNGFTYINNEQFF
TRBJ1-4	.	.	TRBV6-5	TGTGCCAGCAGTTACTCCCCCAGGGGCTCTAATGAAAAACTGTTTTTT	CASSYSPRGSNEKLFF
TRBJ1-1	.	.	TRBV9	TGTGCCAGCAGCGTCGGTGCGGAAACGAGGTTGGCCGAAGCTTTCTTT	CASSVGAETRLAEAFF
TRBJ1-1	.	.	TRBV25-1	TGTGCCAGCAGTGAGTCACGACTACCTGAAGCTTTCTTT	CASSESRLPEAFF
TRBJ2-1	TRBD2	.	TRBV7-2	TGTGCCAGCAGGGCGATGATAGCGGGATTCTACAATGAGCAGTTCTTC	CASRAMIAGFYNEQFF
TRBJ2-1	.	once	TRBV18	TGTGCCAGCTCTCAGGCTTCCTACAATGAGCAGTTCTTC	CASSQASYNEQFF
TRBJ1-3	.	.	TRBV6-6	TGTGCCAGCAGTTTTGAGGGGGTCTCCGGAAACACCATATATTTT	CASSFEGVSGNTIYF
TRBJ1-4	.	.	TRBV19	TGTGCCAGTAAGACCCGTAACAGGGCCGGTATTGAAAAACTGTTTTTT	CASKTRNRAGIEKLFF
TRBJ1-5	.	.	TRBV27	TGTGCCAGCGGGCCCAATCAGCCCCAGCATTTT	CASGPNQPQHF
TRBJ2-1	.	.	TRBV7-2	TGTGCCAGCAGCCCCGGGAGCTTCTACAATGAGCAGTTCTTC	CASSPGSFYNEQFF
TRBJ1-1	.	once	TRBV6-5	TGTGCCAGCAGTCAGTTTTCAGGGGTCACTGAAGCTTTCTTT	CASSQFSGVTEAFF
TRBJ2-1	.	.	TRBV7-3	TGTGCCAGCAGCTTAATGGGGCCTAGTGGGTACAATGAGCAGTTCTTC	CASSLMGPSGYNEQFF
TRBJ1-2	TRBD1	.	TRBV10-3	TGTGCCATCAGTGATCCCTCGGGACAGCGATCCAACTATGGCTACACCTTC	CAISDPSGQRSNYGYTF
TRBJ1-1	.	.	TRBV11-2	TGTGCCAGCAGCTCCCCAGGCACTGAAGCTTTCTTT	CASSSPGTEAFF
TRBJ2-3	.	once	TRBV21-1	TGTGCCAGCAGCAATGTCCGGGGAGATACGCAGTATTTT	CASSNVRGDTQYF
TRBJ2-3	.	.	TRBV5-1	TGCGCCAGCAGCTTAGGTTTTGGGGGCAAAACAGATACGCAGTATTTT	CASSLGFGGKTDTQYF